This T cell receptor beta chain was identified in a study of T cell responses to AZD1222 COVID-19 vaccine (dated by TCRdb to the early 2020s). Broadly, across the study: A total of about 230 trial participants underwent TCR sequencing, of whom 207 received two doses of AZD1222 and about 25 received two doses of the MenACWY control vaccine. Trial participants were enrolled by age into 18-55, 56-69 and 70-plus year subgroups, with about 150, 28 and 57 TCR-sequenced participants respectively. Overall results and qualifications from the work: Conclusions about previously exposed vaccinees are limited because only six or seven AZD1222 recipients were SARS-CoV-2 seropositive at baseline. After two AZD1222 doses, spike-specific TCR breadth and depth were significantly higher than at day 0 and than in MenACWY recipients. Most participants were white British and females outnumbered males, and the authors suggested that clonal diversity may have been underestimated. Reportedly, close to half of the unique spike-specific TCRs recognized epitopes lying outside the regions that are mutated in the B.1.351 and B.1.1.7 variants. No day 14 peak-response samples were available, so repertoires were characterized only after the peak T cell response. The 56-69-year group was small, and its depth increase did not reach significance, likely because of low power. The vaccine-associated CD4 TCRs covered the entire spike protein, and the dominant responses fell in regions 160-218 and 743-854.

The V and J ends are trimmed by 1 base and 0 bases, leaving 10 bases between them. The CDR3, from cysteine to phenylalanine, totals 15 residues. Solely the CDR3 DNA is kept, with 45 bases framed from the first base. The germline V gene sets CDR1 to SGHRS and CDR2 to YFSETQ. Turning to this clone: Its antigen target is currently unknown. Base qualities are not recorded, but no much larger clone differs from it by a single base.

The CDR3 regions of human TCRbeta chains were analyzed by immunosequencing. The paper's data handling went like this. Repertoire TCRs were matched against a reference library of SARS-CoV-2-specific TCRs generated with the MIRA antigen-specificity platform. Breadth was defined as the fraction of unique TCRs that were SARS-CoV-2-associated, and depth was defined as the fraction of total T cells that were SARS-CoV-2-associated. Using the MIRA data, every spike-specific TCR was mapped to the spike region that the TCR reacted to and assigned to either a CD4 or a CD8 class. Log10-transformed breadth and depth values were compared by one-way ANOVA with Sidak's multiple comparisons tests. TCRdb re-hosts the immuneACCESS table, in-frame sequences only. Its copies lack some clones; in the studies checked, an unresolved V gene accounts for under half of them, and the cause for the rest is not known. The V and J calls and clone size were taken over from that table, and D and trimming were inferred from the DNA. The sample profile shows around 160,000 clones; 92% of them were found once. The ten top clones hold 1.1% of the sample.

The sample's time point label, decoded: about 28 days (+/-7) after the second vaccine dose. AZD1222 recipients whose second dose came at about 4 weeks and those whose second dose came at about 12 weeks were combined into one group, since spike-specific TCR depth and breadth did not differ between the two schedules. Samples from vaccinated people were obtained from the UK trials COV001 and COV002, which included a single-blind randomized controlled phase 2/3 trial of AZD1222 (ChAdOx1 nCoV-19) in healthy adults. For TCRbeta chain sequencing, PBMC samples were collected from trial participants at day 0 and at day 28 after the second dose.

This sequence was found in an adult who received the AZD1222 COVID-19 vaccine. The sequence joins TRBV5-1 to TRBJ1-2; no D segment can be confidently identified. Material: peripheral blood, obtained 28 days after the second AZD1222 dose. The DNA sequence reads TGCGCCAGCAGCTTGCAACCACCGACTAACTATGGCTACACCTTC. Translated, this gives CASSLQPPTNYGYTF.